Following are 10 T cell receptor beta chains from one sample sequenced in a study of shared clonotypes between healthy human individuals. Clones were read by immunoSEQ multiplex PCR, and TCRdb kept only the in-frame ones, dropping some. The data contain about 2 million clones, 95% of them singletons. The specimen was naive CD4+ T cells sorted from blood. The sample's subset: CD45RA+ positively selected. These receptors were taken from a man between 18 and 29 years old in good health.

This clone was counted a single time. The chain links TRBV11-2 to TRBJ2-2; D is uncertain. V was cut by 1 base and J by 6 bases, with 15 bases left in between. The length of the CDR3 is 16 residues. Germline V CDR1 and CDR2: SGHAT, FQNNGV. CDR3 sequence (DNA): TGTGCCAGCAGCTTAGCACTACCGCGAAATCCCGGGGAGCTGTTTTTT. Amino acid sequence: CASSLALPRNPGELFF.

The V call is TRBV7-9, the J call TRBJ2-1; no clear D. V was cut by 2 bases and J by 0 bases, with 8 bases left in between. The CDR3 has 15 amino acids. From germline, CDR1 is SEHNR and CDR2 FQNEAQ (reference sequence). CDR3 coding DNA: TGTGCCAGCAGCTTATTGCTGGACTCCTACAATGAGCAGTTCTTC. Protein product: CASSLLLDSYNEQFF.

The chain is built from TRBV7-9 and TRBJ1-2; 7 bases map to TRBD1. The trim removed 5 bases at V and 8 bases at J, leaving 5 bases unmatched. Germline CDR1 SEHNR, CDR2 FQNEAQ (reference sequence). The CDR3 length is 12 residues. The CDR3, as DNA: TGTGCCAGCAGCCCCGAGGGGGCAGGCTACACCTTC. This sequence encodes CASSPEGAGYTF.

In DNA, the CDR3 is TGTGCCAGCAGCTTAGTCGCCACAGCAAATTCACCCCTCCACTTT. Its translation: CASSLVATANSPLHF. The V call is TRBV7-6, the J call TRBJ1-6; D call uncertain. The CDR3 sequence is 15 residues long. V shed 1 base and J shed 7 bases, with 11 bases lying between them. Germline V gene sequence: CDR1 SGHVS, CDR2 FNYEAQ.

V and J are TRBV5-6 and TRBJ2-2, with D unclear. Per germline, CDR1 SGHDT and CDR2 YYEEEE. The length of the CDR3 is 15 residues. The germline V and J ends were trimmed by 4 bases and 1 base, with 11 bases remaining between them. The CDR3 loop is CASSGGLVNTGELFF. The DNA of the CDR3 is TGTGCCAGCAGCGGCGGCCTAGTGAACACCGGGGAGCTGTTTTTT.

A note on this clone: Additional DNA sequences in this sample encode the identical CDR3. The rearrangement joins TRBV11-2 to TRBJ2-7; D ambiguous. The germline CDR1 and CDR2 sequences are SGHAT and FQNNGV. The ends were cut back, 1 base at V and 0 bases at J, with 7 bases in the middle. The CDR3 is 14 residues long. CDR3 loop: CASSLGTSSYEQYF. CDR3 bases: TGTGCCAGCAGCTTAGGGACGTCCTCCTACGAGCAGTACTTC.

This chain connects TRBV10-3 to TRBJ1-3, with D hard to call. The CDR3 length is 11 residues. Germline CDR1 is ENHRY and CDR2 is SYGVKD. V was cut by 9 bases and J by 6 bases, with 9 bases left in between. CDR3 in amino acids: CAIGSPNTIYF. The DNA of the CDR3 is TGTGCCATAGGGAGCCCAAACACCATATATTTT.

J is TRBJ2-3 and V is TRBV10-3; TRBD1 aligns across 8 bases. CDR3 length: 14 amino acids. V was clipped by 2 bases and J by 10 bases; unmatched bases: 8. The germline gives CDR1 ENHRY, CDR2 SYGVKD. CDR3: CAISEPIPTGAQYF. In DNA, the CDR3 is TGTGCCATCAGTGAGCCCATCCCGACAGGGGCGCAGTATTTT.

This rearrangement joins TRBV7-2 to TRBJ1-5; 9 bases fit TRBD1. Trimming took 1 base from V and 6 from J; bases not matched to a gene: 4. CDR3 size: 15 residues. Looked up from germline, CDR1 is SGHTA and CDR2 is FQGNSA. CDR3 in amino acids: CASSLEGQGSQPQHF. Written as DNA, the CDR3 is TGTGCCAGCAGCTTAGAAGGACAGGGGAGTCAGCCCCAGCATTTT.

The chain combines TRBV2 with TRBJ2-7, with 7 bases aligning to TRBD1. Germline V gene data show CDR1 as SNHLY and CDR2 as FYNNEI. This CDR3 has 13 amino acids. The trim removed 8 bases at V and 5 bases at J, leaving 9 bases unmatched. The CDR3 here is CASGQGVTHEQYF. The CDR3 coding sequence is TGTGCCAGCGGGCAGGGGGTCACCCACGAGCAGTACTTC.